Presented here are 10 T cell receptor beta chains from one specimen sequenced in a study of T cell repertoires in cytomegalovirus infection. TCRdb fed the reads into MiXCR, producing one record per CDR3 protein. The top ten hold approximately 25% of the sample, which has tens of thousands of distinct CDR3 sequences, over 15% seen once. These receptors' antigens are unknown. The specimen comprised CD8+ T cells from cultured PBMCs, sampled from culture after CMV antigen stimulation. The receptors originated from a human donor in good health (CMV status not recorded). Some clones in this sample may be carry-over from other donors' samples.

This chain links TRBV27 with TRBJ2-1; tentative D call: TRBD2 (5 bases). The CDR3 spans 16 residues. V shed 5 bases and J shed 0 bases, with 14 bases lying between them. Germline V CDR1 and CDR2: MNHEY, SMNVEV (reference sequence). The CDR3 loop is CASSPLRESSYNEQFF. In DNA form, the CDR3 reads TGTGCCAGCAGTCCTCTTAGGGAGAGCTCCTACAATGAGCAGTTCTTC.

The V and J genes are TRBV6-5 and TRBJ2-7; no reliable D call. Germline lookup yields CDR1 MNHEY and CDR2 SVGAGI. V was pared by 4 bases and J by 4 bases, with 17 bases between. CDR3 length: 15 amino acids. Written as DNA, the CDR3 is TGTGCCAGCAGTTCAAACCTGGAACGAATTTACGAGCAGTACTTC. This gives the protein CASSSNLERIYEQYF.

The chain recombines TRBV29-1 with TRBJ2-1; 11 nucleotides line up with TRBD1. The CDR3 runs 13 residues. Germline assignment: CDR1 SQVTM and CDR2 ANQGSEA. Losses at the gene ends were 8 bases for V and 7 bases for J; bases not matched to a gene: 7. Here the CDR3 DNA reads TGCAGCACGCGGACAGGGGGCAGGAATGAGCAGTTCTTC. Its protein is CSTRTGGRNEQFF.

About this clonotype itself: The junction does not match germline at one end; this may be a read error. The chain employs TRBV27 and TRBJ2-1, with 12 bases fitting TRBD2. The CDR3 covers 19 residues. CDR1 is MNHEY, CDR2 SMNVEV, per germline (reference sequence). This CDR3 reads CASSPAGRASGRGYNELFF. In DNA, the CDR3 is TGTGCCAGCAGCCCCGCTGGGAGGGCTAGCGGGAGGGGTTACAATGAGCTGTTCTTC.

In this sample, this clonotype turned up a few times. CDR3 residues: CASSARLGDGYTF. Here the CDR3 DNA reads TGTGCCAGCAGCGCCAGGCTGGGGGATGGCTACACCTTC. The chain recombines TRBV9 with TRBJ1-2; maybe TRBD1 (5 bases). Per germline, CDR1 SGDLS and CDR2 YYNGEE. V was clipped by 3 bases and J by 6 bases, with 12 bases between them. The CDR3 totals 13 residues.

This clonotype came up once. The chain employs TRBV28 and TRBJ1-2, with TRBD1 identical over 7 bases. CDR3 length: 17 amino acids. CDR1 MDHEN and CDR2 SYDVKM come from the germline V gene. V shed 6 bases, J shed 8 bases, and the junction held 21 bases outside the gene matches. The DNA for the CDR3 is TGTGCCAGCAGCTCCCCGAGGACAGGTTATTTTGTAGGGGGCTACACCTTC. It translates to CASSSPRTGYFVGGYTF.

This clonotype was seen a single time. The J gene is TRBJ2-1, the V gene TRBV7-2; D ambiguous. Germline V gene data show CDR1 as SGHTA and CDR2 as FQGNSA. The CDR3 is made up of 13 amino acids. The V and J ends lost 0 bases and 10 bases respectively, with 10 bases between them. The CDR3 DNA sequence: TGTGCCAGCAGCTTAGCCGCCTATAGAGAGCAGTTCTTC. Encoded protein: CASSLAAYREQFF.

This clonotype has more than one count but fewer than ten. This chain links TRBV2 with TRBJ2-7; D assignment may be TRBD1 or TRBD2 (5 bases each). Germline values: CDR1 SNHLY, CDR2 FYNNEI. The CDR3 extends over 13 amino acids. The V and J ends lost 6 bases and 4 bases respectively, with 13 bases between them. DNA of the CDR3: TGTGCCAGCAGCCTCGGGGCCTTTTACGAGCAGTACTTC. Translated, it gives CASSLGAFYEQYF.

This clonotype was observed a few times. The chain uses TRBV7-2 and TRBJ2-4, with 12 bases fitting TRBD2. CDR1 and CDR2 from the germline V gene are SGHTA and FQGNSA. Losses at the gene ends were 5 bases for V and 1 base for J; bases not matched to a gene: 9. The CDR3 runs to 18 residues. The DNA of the CDR3 is TGTGCCAGCAGCACCGGACTAGCGGGAAGGAGCGCCAAAAACATTCAGTACTTC. Translation gives CASSTGLAGRSAKNIQYF.

The V and J genes are TRBV27 and TRBJ2-7; 12 nucleotides match TRBD2. CDR3 length: 15 residues. The V gene end was trimmed by 6 bases and the J gene end by 4 bases; junction bases not matched to a gene: 7. CDR1 and CDR2 from the germline V gene are MNHEY and SMNVEV (reference sequence). This CDR3 reads CASSLTSGSSYEQYF. Here the CDR3 DNA reads TGTGCCAGCAGCCTGACTAGCGGGAGTAGTTACGAGCAGTACTTC.